The rows below give T cell receptor beta chains drawn from one sample of a study of T cells in Graves' hyperthyroidism and ophthalmopathy. Using its own MiXCR run on the multiplex PCR reads, TCRdb lists one record per CDR3 protein. This table has roughly 740,000 distinct CDR3 sequences, about a sixth appearing once. What was sequenced was blood. The receptors originated from a man aged 18 to 29 with Graves' hyperthyroidism. CDR3s include the opening cysteine and the closing phenylalanine or tryptophan. D genes are given only for firm matches. Size is omitted from some rows. Given values are once, few, many or a class for expanded clones.

d_call j_call clone_size v_call cdr3_aa cdr3_nt
TRBD1 TRBJ2-1 many TRBV7-9 CASSYPGQGWHEQFF TGTGCCAGCAGCTATCCGGGACAGGGTTGGCATGAGCAGTTCTTC
. TRBJ2-1 . TRBV15 CATSREPPLAASSYNEQFF TGTGCCACCAGCAGAGAGCCCCCTTTAGCGGCTAGCTCCTACAATGAGCAGTTCTTC
. TRBJ2-2 . TRBV7-8 CASSFVLLNTGELFF TGTGCCAGCAGCTTCGTATTACTAAACACCGGGGAGCTGTTTTTT
. TRBJ2-1 . TRBV29-1 CSVGKGGRYNEQFF TGCAGCGTGGGCAAGGGGGGGAGGTACAATGAGCAGTTCTTC
. TRBJ2-7 . TRBV28 CASSFGHLGEQYF TGTGCCAGCAGTTTCGGCCACCTCGGCGAGCAGTACTTC
TRBD1 TRBJ2-2 . TRBV30 CAWQGALTGELFF TGTGCCTGGCAGGGGGCGCTTACCGGGGAGCTGTTTTTT
. TRBJ2-5 many TRBV28 CASTIGTSHGETQYF TGTGCCAGCACCATCGGGACATCCCACGGGGAGACCCAGTACTTC
TRBD1 TRBJ1-5 few TRBV4-1 CASSRGTGPNQPQHF TGCGCCAGCAGCCGTGGGACAGGGCCCAATCAGCCCCAGCATTTT
. TRBJ1-2 few TRBV27 CASWTDAAPGYTF TGTGCCAGCTGGACGGACGCGGCTCCTGGCTACACCTTC
. TRBJ2-2 many TRBV27 CASKALTGELFF TGTGCCAGCAAGGCCCTCACCGGGGAGCTGTTTTTT
. TRBJ2-1 many TRBV11-2 CASSLDRGTSPNEQFF TGTGCCAGCAGCTTAGATCGGGGAACTAGCCCCAATGAGCAGTTCTTC
. TRBJ1-5 few TRBV6-2/TRBV6-3 CASSYYPDSWQPQHF TGTGCCAGCAGTTACTATCCGGATTCGTGGCAGCCCCAGCATTTT
. TRBJ1-5 . TRBV19 CASSSGTLPHQPQHF TGTGCCAGTAGTAGCGGGACCCTACCCCACCAGCCCCAGCATTTT
. TRBJ1-5 . TRBV28 CASTVGYSNQSQHF TGTGCCAGCACTGTCGGCTATAGCAATCAGTCCCAGCATTTT
TRBD1 TRBJ2-7 . TRBV7-9 CASSLLRKGDRGLEQYF TGTGCCAGCAGCTTATTAAGAAAGGGGGACAGGGGGCTCGAGCAGTACTTC
TRBD1 TRBJ2-3 . TRBV2 CTSSGGRQGRGTDTQYF TGTACCAGCAGTGGGGGCCGACAGGGACGAGGGACAGATACGCAGTATTTT
TRBD2 TRBJ2-3 . TRBV7-8 CASSQAPGTSGSARADTQYF TGCGCCAGCAGCCAGGCCCCCGGGACTAGCGGGAGTGCGAGGGCAGATACGCAGTATTTT